The present T cell receptor beta chain was sequenced within a study of cytomegalovirus exposure and HLA in healthy donors. V lost 2 bases, J lost 3 bases, and 20 bases lay in between. Germline CDR1 MGHRA, CDR2 YSYEKL. This CDR3 contains 18 residues. Clones were sequenced by immunoSEQ multiplex PCR, and TCRdb holds only the in-frame ones, with some missing. The data hold 110,000 to 150,000 clones, with roughly 86% observed a single time. Sequenced: PBMCs. The chain recombines TRBV4-1 with TRBJ2-1, with D perhaps matching TRBD1 (6 bases). This sequence was found in a woman under 40 in good health and CMV-seronegative. CDR3 sequence reads: CASSQTLPQGLDYNEQFF. The CDR3 region has the DNA TGCGCCAGCAGCCAAACCCTCCCACAGGGATTGGACTACAATGAGCAGTTCTTC.